This T cell receptor beta chain was recovered during a study of blood T cell repertoires in COVID-19. Overall study: From T cells, B-cell-depleted T cells, or PBMCs came the material, which was cDNA or gDNA.

Authors' processing steps: Estimated nucleated cell counts came from reference gene primer amplification. TCRdb keeps only in-frame clones here, not all; method: immunoSEQ multiplex PCR. V, J and clone size are taken as reported in that table, and D and trimming were inferred from the DNA itself. The sample has roughly 330,000 clones, about 85% seen once. J gave up 5 bases and V 0 bases, and 5 bases lay outside the gene matches. CDR3 length equals 15 residues. CDR1 is SGDLS and CDR2 is YYNGEE in the germline V gene. Participant-given clinical history determined each cohort assignment. The sample taken for sequencing was PBMCs or T cells enriched from blood (not recorded which). This rearrangement joins TRBV9 to TRBJ2-1; TRBD1 agrees at 7 bases. The receptor's source is a woman in her twenties or thirties who had recovered from COVID-19. The CDR3: CASSVGPDRDNEQFF. In nucleotides, the CDR3 is TGTGCCAGCAGCGTAGGCCCTGACAGGGACAATGAGCAGTTCTTC.